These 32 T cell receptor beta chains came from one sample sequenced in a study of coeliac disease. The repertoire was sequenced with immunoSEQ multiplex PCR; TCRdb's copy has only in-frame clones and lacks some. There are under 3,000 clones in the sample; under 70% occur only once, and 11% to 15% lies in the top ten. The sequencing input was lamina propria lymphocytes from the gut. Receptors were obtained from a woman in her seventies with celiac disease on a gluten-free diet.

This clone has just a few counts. The CDR3 coding sequence is TGCGCCAGCACGGGACAGGGGATGATCGGGGAGCTGTTTTTT. Its translation: CASTGQGMIGELFF. The genes are TRBV10-2 and TRBJ2-2; 10 nucleotides match TRBD1. This CDR3 spans 14 amino acids. Per germline, CDR1 WSHSY and CDR2 SAAADI. V trimming: 7 bases; J trimming: 7 bases; junction bases outside the gene matches: 6.

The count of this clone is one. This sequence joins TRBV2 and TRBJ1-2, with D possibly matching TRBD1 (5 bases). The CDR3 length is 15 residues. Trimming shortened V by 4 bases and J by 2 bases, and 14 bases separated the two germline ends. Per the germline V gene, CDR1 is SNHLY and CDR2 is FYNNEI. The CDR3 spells CASSVSGRANYGYTF. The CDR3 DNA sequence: TGTGCCAGCAGTGTGTCAGGGCGAGCCAACTATGGCTACACCTTC.

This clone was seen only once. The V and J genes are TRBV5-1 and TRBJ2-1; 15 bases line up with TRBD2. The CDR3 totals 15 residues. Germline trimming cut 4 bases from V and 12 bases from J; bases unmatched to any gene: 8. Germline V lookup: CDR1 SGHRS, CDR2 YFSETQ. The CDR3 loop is CASSDGGTSGGLQFF. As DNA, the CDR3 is TGCGCCAGCAGCGACGGGGGGACTAGCGGGGGGTTGCAGTTCTTC. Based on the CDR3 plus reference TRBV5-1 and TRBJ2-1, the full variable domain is KAGVTQTPRYLIKTRGQQVTLSCSPISGHRSVSWYQQTPGQGLQFLFEYFSETQRNKGNFPGRFSGRQFSNSRSEMNVSTLELGDSALYLCASSDGGTSGGLQFFGPGTRLTVL.

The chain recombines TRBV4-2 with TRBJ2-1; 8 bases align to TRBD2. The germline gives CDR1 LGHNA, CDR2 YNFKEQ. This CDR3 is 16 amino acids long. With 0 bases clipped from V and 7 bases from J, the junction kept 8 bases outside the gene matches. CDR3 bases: TGTGCCAGCAGCCAAGAGCCGGGACTAGAGGTAAATGAGCAGTTCTTC. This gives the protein CASSQEPGLEVNEQFF.

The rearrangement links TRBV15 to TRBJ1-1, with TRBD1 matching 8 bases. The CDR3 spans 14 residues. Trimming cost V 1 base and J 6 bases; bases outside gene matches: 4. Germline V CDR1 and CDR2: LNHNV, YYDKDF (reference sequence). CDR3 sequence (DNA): TGTGCCACCAGCAGAGCAGGGGGCAACGCTGAAGCTTTCTTT. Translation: CATSRAGGNAEAFF. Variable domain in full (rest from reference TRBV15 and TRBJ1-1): DAMVIQNPRYQVTQFGKPVTLSCSQTLNHNVMYWYQQKSSQAPKLLFHYYDKDFNNEADTPDNFQSRRPNTSFCFLDIRSPGLGDTAMYLCATSRAGGNAEAFFGQGTRLTVV.

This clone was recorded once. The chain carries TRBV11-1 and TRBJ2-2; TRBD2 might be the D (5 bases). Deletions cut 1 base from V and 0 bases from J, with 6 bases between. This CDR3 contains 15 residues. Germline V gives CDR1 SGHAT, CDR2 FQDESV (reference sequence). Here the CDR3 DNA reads TGTGCCAGCAGCTTAGTCGGGACGAACACCGGGGAGCTGTTTTTT. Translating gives CASSLVGTNTGELFF.

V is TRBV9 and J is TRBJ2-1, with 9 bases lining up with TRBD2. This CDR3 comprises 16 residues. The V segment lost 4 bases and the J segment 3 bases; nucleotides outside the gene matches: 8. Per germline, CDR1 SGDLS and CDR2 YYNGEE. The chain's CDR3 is CASSPYSGRHYNEQFF. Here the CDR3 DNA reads TGTGCCAGCAGCCCCTATAGCGGGAGACACTACAATGAGCAGTTCTTC.

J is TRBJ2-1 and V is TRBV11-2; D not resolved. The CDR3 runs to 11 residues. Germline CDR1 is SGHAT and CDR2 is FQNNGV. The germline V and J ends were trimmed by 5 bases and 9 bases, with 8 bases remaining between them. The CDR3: CASSLRGEQFF. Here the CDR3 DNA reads TGTGCCAGCAGCCTTAGAGGTGAGCAGTTCTTC.

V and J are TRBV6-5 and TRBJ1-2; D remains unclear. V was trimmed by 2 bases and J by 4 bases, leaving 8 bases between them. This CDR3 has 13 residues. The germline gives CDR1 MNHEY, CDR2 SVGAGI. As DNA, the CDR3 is TGTGCCAGCAGTTACCTCGGGGTCTATGGCTACACCTTC. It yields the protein CASSYLGVYGYTF.

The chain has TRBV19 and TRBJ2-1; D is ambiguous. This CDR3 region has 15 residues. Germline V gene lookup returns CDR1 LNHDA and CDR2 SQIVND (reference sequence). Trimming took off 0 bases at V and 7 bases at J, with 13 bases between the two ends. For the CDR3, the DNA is TGTGCCAGTAGTATAGATCGCGCTAGGCGGAATGAGCAGTTCTTC. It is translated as CASSIDRARRNEQFF. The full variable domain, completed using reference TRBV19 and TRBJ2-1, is DGGITQSPKYLFRKEGQNVTLSCEQNLNHDAMYWYRQDPGQGLRLIYYSQIVNDFQKGDIAEGYSVSREKKESFPLTVTSAQKNPTAFYLCASSIDRARRNEQFFGPGTRLTVL.

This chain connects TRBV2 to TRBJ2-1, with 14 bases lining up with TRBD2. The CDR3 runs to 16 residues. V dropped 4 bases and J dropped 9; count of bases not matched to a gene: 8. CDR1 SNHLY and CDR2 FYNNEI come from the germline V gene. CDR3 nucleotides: TGTGCCAGCAGTGTCCCGACTAGCGGGGGGGCGGGTGAGCAGTTCTTC. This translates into CASSVPTSGGAGEQFF.

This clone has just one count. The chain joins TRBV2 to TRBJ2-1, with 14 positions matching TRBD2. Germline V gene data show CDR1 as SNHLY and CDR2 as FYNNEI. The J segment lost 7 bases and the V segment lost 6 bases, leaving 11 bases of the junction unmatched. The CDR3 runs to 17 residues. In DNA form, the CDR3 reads TGTGCCAGCAGCCCCCCTAGACTAGCGGGAGGGTGGAATGAGCAGTTCTTC. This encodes CASSPPRLAGGWNEQFF. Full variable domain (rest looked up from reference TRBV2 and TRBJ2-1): EPEVTQTPSHQVTQMGQEVILRCVPISNHLYFYWYRQILGQKVEFLVSFYNNEISEKSEIFDDQFSVERPDGSNFTLKIRSTKLEDSAMYFCASSPPRLAGGWNEQFFGPGTRLTVL.

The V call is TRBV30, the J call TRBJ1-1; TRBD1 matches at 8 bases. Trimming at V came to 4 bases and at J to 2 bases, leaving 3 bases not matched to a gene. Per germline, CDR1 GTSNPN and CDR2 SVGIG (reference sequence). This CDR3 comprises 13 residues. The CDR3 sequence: CAWNRGGNTEAFF. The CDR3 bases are TGTGCCTGGAACAGGGGGGGAAACACTGAAGCTTTCTTT.

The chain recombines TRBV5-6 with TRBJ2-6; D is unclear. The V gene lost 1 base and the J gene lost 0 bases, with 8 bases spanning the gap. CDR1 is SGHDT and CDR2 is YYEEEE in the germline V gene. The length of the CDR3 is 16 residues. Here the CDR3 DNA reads TGTGCCAGCAGCTTGAGGCAGGCCTCTGGGGCCAACGTCCTGACTTTC. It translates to CASSLRQASGANVLTF.

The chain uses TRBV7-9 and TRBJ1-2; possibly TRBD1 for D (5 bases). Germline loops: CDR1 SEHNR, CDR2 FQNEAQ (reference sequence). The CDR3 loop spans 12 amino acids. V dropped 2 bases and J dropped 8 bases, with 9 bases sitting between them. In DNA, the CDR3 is TGTGCCAGCAGCTTATCCCAGGGCGGCTACACCTTC. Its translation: CASSLSQGGYTF.

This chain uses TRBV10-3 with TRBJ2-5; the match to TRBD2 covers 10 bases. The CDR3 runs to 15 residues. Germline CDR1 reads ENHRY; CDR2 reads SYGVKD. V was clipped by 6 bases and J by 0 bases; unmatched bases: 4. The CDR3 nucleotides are TGTGCCATCAGAGCAGCGGGGGGGCACCAAGAGACCCAGTACTTC. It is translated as CAIRAAGGHQETQYF.

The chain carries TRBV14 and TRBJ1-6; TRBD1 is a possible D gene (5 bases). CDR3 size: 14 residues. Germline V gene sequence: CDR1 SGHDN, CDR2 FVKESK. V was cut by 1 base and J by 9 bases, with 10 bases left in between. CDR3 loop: CASSQGDFSSPLHF. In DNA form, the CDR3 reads TGTGCCAGCAGCCAAGGGGACTTCAGTTCACCCCTCCACTTT.

In nucleotides, the CDR3 is TGCGCCAGCAGCTGGACAGGGAAGACCACAGATACGCAGTATTTT. This sequence encodes CASSWTGKTTDTQYF. The chain links TRBV5-1 to TRBJ2-3, with 8 bases lining up with TRBD1. In germline, CDR1 is SGHRS, CDR2 YFSETQ. V was pared by 3 bases and J by 2 bases, with 5 bases of the junction left unmatched. The CDR3 spans 15 residues.

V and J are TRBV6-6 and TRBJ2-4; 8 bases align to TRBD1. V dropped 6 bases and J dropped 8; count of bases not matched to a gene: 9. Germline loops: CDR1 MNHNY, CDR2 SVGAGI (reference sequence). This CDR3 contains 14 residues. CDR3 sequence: CASSRDRPTDIQYF. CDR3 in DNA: TGTGCCAGCAGCCGGGACAGGCCCACGGACATTCAGTACTTC.

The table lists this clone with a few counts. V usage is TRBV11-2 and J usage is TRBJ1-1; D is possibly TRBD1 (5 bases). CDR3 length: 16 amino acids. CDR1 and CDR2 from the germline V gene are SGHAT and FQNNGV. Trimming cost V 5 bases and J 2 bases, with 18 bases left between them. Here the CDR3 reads CASSPPSRTTNTEAFF. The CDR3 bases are TGTGCCAGCAGCCCACCATCCAGGACAACCAACACTGAAGCTTTCTTT.

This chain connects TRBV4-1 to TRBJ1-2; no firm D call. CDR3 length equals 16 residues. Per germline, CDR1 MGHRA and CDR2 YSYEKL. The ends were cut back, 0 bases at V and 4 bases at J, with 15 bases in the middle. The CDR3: CASSQEYHSWSYGYTF. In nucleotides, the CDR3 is TGCGCCAGCAGCCAAGAGTACCACAGCTGGTCCTATGGCTACACCTTC.

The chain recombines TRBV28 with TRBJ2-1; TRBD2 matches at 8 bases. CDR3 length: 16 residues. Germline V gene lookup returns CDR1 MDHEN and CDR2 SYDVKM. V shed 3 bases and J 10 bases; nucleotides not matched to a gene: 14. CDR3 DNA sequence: TGTGCCAGCAGTTTTGTCCGGGGGGGGCGCTGGGGCGAGCAGTTCTTC. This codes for CASSFVRGGRWGEQFF.

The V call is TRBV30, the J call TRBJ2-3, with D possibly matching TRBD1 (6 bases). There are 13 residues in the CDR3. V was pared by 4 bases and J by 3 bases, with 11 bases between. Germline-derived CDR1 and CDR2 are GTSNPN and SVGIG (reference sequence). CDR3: CAWTGVSTDTQYF. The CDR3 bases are TGTGCCTGGACAGGGGTATCGACAGATACGCAGTATTTT. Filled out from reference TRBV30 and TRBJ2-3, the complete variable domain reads SQTIHQWPATLVQPVGSPLSLECTVEGTSNPNLYWYRQAAGRGLQLLFYSVGIGQISSEVPQNLSASRPQDRQFILSSKKLLLSDSGFYLCAWTGVSTDTQYFGPGTRLTVL.

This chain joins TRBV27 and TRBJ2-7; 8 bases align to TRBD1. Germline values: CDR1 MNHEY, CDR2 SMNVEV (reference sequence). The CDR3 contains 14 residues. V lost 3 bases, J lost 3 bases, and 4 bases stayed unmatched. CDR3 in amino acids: CASSFPGTGYEQYV. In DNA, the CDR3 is TGTGCCAGCAGTTTCCCCGGGACAGGCTACGAGCAGTACGTC.

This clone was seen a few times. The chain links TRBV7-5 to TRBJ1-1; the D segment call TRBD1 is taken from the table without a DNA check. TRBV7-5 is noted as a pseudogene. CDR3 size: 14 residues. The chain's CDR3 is CARSPGHWNTEAFF. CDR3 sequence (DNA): TGTGCCAGAAGCCCGGGACACTGGAACACTGAAGCTTTCTTT.

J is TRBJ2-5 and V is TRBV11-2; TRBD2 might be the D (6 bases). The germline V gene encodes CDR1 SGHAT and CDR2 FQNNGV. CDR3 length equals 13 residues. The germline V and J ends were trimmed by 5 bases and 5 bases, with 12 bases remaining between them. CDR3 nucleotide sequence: TGTGCCAGCAGCGCCGTTGGGAGGGAGACCCAGTACTTC. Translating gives CASSAVGRETQYF.

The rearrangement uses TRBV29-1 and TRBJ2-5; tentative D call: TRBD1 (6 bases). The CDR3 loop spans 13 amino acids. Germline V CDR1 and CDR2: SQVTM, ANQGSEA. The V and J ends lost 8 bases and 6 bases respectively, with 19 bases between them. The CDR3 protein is CSSSVGAGKTQYF. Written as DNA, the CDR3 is TGCAGCTCGAGTGTGGGGGCTGGGAAGACCCAGTACTTC.

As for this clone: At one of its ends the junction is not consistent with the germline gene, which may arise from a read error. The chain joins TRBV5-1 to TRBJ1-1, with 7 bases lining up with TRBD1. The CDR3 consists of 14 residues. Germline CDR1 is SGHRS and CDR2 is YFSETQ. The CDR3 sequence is CASSKTGLNTEAFF. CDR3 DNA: TGTGCCAGCAGCAAGACAGGGTTGAACACTGAAGCTTTCTTT.

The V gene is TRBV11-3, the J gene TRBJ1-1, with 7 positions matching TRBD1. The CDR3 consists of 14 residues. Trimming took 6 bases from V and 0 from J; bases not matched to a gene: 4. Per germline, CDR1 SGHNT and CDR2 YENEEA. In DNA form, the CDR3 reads TGTGCCAGCAGGACGACAGGGATGAACACTGAAGCTTTCTTT. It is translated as CASRTTGMNTEAFF.

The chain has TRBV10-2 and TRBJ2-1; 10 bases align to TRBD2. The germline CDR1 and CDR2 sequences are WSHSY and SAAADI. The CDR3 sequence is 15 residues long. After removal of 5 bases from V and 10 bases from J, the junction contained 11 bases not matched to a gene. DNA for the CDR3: TGCGCCAGCAGTACCGGACTAGCGGTCTTTATAGAGCAGTTCTTC. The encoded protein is CASSTGLAVFIEQFF.

CDR3: CASSPPGDTQYF. For the CDR3, the DNA is TGTGCCAGCAGCCCCCCGGGGGATACGCAGTATTTT. The chain couples TRBV5-4 to TRBJ2-3; possible D gene TRBD2, 5 bases. The CDR3 has 12 amino acids. Germline V CDR1 and CDR2: SGHNT, YYREEE (reference sequence). The V gene lost 4 bases and the J gene lost 6 bases, with 9 bases spanning the gap.

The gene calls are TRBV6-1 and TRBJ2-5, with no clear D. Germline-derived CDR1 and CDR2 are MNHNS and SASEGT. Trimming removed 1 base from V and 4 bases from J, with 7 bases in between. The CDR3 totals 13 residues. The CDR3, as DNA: TGTGCCAGCAGTGAAGATGTCGGAGAGACCCAGTACTTC. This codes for CASSEDVGETQYF.